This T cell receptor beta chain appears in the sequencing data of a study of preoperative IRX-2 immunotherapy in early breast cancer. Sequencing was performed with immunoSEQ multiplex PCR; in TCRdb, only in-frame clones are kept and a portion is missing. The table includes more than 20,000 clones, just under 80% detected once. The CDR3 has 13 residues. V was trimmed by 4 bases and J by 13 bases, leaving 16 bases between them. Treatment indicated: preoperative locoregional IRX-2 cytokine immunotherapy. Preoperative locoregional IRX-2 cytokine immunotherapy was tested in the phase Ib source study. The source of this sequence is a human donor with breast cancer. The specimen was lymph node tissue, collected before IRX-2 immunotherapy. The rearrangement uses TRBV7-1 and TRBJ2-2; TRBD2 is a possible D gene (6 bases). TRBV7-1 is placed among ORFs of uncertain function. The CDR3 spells CASSLAAPKGLFF. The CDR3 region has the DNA TGTGCCAGCAGCTTAGCGGCGCCCAAGGGGCTGTTTTTT.